This entry describes one TCR beta chain. As yet, its antigen is unknown. The data originate from a study of radiotherapy plus CTLA-4 blockade in lung cancer. Study background: Objective responses arose in around a sixth of patients, and around 30% experienced disease control. Overall study findings and caveats: Best predicting response, reportedly, were early blood T cell clone dynamics, with interferon-beta. Some TCR clones had been derived from tumors. These clones expanded in peripheral blood after radiotherapy plus ipilimumab.

V was pared by 1 base and J by 0 bases, with 8 bases between. The CDR3 covers 15 residues. Germline CDR1 and CDR2: SGHKS and YYEKEE (reference sequence). Sequenced by immunoSEQ multiplex PCR; TCRdb stores in-frame clones only, minus some. The sample consists of over 60,000 clones, approximately 86% of them appearing once. The study treated chemo-refractory metastatic non-small-cell lung cancer patients with focal radiation plus ipilimumab CTLA-4 blockade. This sequence was found in a human donor with non-small cell lung cancer who had stable disease on radiotherapy plus ipilimumab. This sample comprised peripheral blood, obtained from a patient treated with radiotherapy plus ipilimumab. J is TRBJ1-3 and V is TRBV5-5; D is undetermined. DNA for the CDR3: TGTGCCAGCAGCTTGAATGTGAACTCTGGAAACACCATATATTTT. It codes for CASSLNVNSGNTIYF.